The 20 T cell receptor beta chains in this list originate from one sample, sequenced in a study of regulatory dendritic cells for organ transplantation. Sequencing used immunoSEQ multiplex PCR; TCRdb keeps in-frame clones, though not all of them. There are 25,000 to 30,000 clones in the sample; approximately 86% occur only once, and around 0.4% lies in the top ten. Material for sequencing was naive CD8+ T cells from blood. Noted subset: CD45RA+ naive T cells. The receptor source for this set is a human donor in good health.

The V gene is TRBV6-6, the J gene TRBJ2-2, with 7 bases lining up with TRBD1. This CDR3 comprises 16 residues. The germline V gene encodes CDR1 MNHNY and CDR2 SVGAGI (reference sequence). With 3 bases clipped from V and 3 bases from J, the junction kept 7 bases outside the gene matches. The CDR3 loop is CASSYRPGTDTGELFF. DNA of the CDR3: TGTGCCAGCAGTTATCGTCCAGGGACAGACACCGGGGAGCTGTTTTTT.

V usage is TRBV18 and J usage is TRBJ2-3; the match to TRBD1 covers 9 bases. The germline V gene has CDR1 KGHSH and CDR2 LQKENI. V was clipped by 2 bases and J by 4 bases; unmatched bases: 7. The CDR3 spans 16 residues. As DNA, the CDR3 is TGTGCCAGCTCACCATATCCGGGACAGGGTCCAGATACGCAGTATTTT. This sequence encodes CASSPYPGQGPDTQYF.

DNA of the CDR3: TGCGCCAGCAGCCCGGTCGGGCTAGCGGGGGGCTTCTACAATGAGCAGTTCTTC. Its protein is CASSPVGLAGGFYNEQFF. The genes are TRBV5-1 and TRBJ2-1, with 11 nucleotides matching TRBD2. The CDR3 sequence is 18 residues long. The V and J ends lost 4 bases and 3 bases, in that order; junction bases with no gene match: 12. Germline assignment: CDR1 SGHRS and CDR2 YFSETQ.

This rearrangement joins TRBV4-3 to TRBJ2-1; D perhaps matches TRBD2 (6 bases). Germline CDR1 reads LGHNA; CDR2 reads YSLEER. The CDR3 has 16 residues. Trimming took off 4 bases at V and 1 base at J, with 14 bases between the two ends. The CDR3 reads CASSPREVGSYNEQFF. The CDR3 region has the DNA TGCGCCAGCAGCCCGAGGGAGGTCGGGTCCTACAATGAGCAGTTCTTC.

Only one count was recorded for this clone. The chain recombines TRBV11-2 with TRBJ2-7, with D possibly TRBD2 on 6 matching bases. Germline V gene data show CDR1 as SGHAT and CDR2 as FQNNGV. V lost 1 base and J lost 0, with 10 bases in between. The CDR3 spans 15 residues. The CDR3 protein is CASSLGAGNSYEQYF. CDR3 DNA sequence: TGTGCCAGCAGCTTAGGTGCGGGGAACTCCTACGAGCAGTACTTC.

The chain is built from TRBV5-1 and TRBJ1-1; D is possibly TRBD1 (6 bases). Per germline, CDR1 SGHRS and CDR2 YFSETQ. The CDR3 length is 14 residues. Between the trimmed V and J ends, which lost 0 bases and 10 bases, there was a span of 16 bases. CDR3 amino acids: CASSLEQGEDRAFF. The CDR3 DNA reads TGCGCCAGCAGCTTGGAACAGGGTGAAGATCGAGCTTTCTTT.

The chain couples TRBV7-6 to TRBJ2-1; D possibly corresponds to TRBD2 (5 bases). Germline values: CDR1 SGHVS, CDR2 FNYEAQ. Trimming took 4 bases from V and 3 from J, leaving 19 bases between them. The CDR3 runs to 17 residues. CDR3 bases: TGTGCCAGCAGCTCCCCTAGCCCCCGAACCTACTACAATGAGCAGTTCTTC. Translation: CASSSPSPRTYYNEQFF.

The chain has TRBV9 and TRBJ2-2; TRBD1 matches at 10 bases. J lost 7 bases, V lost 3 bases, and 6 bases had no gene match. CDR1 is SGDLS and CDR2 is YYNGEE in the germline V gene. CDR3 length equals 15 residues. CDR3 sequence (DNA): TGTGCCAGCAGCGCCGCGGACAGGGGGATCGGGGAGCTGTTTTTT. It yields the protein CASSAADRGIGELFF.

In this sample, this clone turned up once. CDR3 sequence (DNA): TGTGCCAGCAGCCACCGAGAGACAGGGGGCGGTGAGCAGTTCTTC. Amino acids: CASSHRETGGGEQFF. The V call is TRBV4-2, the J call TRBJ2-1, with TRBD1 identical over 10 bases. From germline, CDR1 is LGHNA and CDR2 YNFKEQ. After removal of 3 bases from V and 9 bases from J, the junction contained 8 bases not matched to a gene. This CDR3 region has 15 residues.

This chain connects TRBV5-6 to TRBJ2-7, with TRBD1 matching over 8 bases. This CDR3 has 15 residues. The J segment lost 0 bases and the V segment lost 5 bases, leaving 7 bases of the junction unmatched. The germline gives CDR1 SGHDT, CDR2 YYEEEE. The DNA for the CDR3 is TGTGCCAGCAGAGATGGACAGGGTCTCTCCTACGAGCAGTACTTC. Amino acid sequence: CASRDGQGLSYEQYF.

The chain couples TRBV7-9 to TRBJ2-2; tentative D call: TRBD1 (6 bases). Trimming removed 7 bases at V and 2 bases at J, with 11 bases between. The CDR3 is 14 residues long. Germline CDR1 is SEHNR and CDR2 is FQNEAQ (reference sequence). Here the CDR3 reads CASIRGQNTGELFF. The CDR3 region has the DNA TGTGCCAGCATCCGGGGACAAAACACCGGGGAGCTGTTTTTT.

The CDR3 nucleotides read TGTGCCAGCAGCGTATCGTCCTTCGGTGAACACGAGCAGTACTTC. Protein: CASSVSSFGEHEQYF. The chain carries TRBV9 and TRBJ2-7; D gene uncertain. The germline V gene has CDR1 SGDLS and CDR2 YYNGEE. Trimming took 1 base from V and 5 from J, leaving 16 bases between them. The CDR3 consists of 15 residues.

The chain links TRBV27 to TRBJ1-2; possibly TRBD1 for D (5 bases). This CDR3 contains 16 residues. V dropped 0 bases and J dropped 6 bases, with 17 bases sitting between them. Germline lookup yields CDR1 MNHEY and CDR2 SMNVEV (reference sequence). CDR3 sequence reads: CASSLSGRAKGDGYTF. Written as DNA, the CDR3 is TGTGCCAGCAGTTTATCCGGAAGGGCCAAAGGGGATGGCTACACCTTC.

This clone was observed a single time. The DNA of the CDR3 is TGCGCCAGCGGATCCCGGGACTCCTATAATTCACCCCTCCACTTT. Its protein is CASGSRDSYNSPLHF. The V call is TRBV5-1, the J call TRBJ1-6; no firm D call. V gave up 7 bases and J gave up 0 bases, with 11 bases separating them. Germline CDR1 SGHRS, CDR2 YFSETQ. CDR3 length: 15 amino acids.

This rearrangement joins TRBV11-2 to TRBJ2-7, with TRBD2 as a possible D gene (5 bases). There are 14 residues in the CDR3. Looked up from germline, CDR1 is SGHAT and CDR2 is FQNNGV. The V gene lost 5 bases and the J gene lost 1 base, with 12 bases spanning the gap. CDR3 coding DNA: TGTGCCAGCAGCCCCCGGACTGATTCCTACGAGCAGTACTTC. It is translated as CASSPRTDSYEQYF.

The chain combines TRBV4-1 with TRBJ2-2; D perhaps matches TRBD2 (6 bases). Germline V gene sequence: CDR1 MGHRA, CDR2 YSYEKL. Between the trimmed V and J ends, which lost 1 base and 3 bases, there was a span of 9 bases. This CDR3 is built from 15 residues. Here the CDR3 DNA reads TGCGCCAGCAGCCAAGGGGAGGCAGACACCGGGGAGCTGTTTTTT. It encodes CASSQGEADTGELFF.

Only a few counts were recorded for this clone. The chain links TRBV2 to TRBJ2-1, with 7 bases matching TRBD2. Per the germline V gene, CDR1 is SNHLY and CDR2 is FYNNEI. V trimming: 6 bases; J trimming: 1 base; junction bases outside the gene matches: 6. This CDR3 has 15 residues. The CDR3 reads CASSGGLPSYNEQFF. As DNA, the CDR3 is TGTGCCAGCAGCGGGGGACTACCATCCTACAATGAGCAGTTCTTC.

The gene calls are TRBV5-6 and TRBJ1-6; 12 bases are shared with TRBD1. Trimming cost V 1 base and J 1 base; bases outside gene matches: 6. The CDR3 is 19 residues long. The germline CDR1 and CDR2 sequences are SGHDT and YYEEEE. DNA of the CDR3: TGTGCCAGCAGCTTGAGGACGGGACAGGGGGCTTCCTATAATTCACCCCTCCACTTT. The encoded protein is CASSLRTGQGASYNSPLHF.

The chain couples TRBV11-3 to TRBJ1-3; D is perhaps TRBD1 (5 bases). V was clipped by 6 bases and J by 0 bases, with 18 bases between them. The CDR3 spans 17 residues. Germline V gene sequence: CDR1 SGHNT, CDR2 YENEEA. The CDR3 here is CASRGGSEDLSGNTIYF. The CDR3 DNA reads TGTGCCAGCAGGGGGGGGTCCGAGGACCTCTCTGGAAACACCATATATTTT.

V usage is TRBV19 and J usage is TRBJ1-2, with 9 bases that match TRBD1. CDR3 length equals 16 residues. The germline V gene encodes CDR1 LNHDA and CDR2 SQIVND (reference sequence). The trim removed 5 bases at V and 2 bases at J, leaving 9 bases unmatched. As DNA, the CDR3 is TGTGCCAGTAGTCCCCCGGACAGGGGAAAAAACTATGGCTACACCTTC. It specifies CASSPPDRGKNYGYTF.